This T cell receptor beta chain is from a study of T cells in localized non-small cell lung cancer (TCRdb year 2020). General notes on the study: T cell repertoires of approximately 250 early-stage NSCLC patients were analyzed, with tumors being compared against uninvolved tumor-adjacent lungs. All 230 or so NSCLC patients in the cohort were treatment-naive and had localized lung tumors that were resected. NSCLC patients had a mean age of roughly 64 years, and 129 were male and about a hundred female.

The immunoSEQ Assay was used to sequence TCR beta CDR3 regions from DNA. Per the original workflow: T cell density was computed as TCR beta template counts normalized to usable DNA estimated by amplifying housekeeping genes. The preseqR package was used to estimate richness by extrapolating to 400,000 templates for PBMC samples and to 120,000 templates for tissue samples. Clonality was defined as one minus Pielou's evenness. Tissue-enriched TCRs were identified through differential abundance testing performed on productive amino-acid clonotypes, with a minimum total count of 5 and an alpha of 0.1. The Jaccard Index and the Morisita Overlap Index were used to measure repertoire overlap between compartments. GLIPH grouped TCR beta CDR3s together with public tetramer-defined viral CDR3s, and a viral motif had to include at least three viral sequences and also show V-gene enrichment. TCRdb obtained this table from immuneACCESS and retained in-frame rearrangements with V and J assigned. These tables miss some clones; where compared with another copy, unresolved V genes account for less than half of the shortfall, and the remainder is unexplained. The V and J calls and clone size were taken over from that table, and D and trimming were inferred from the DNA. Across this sample there are tens of thousands of clones, with roughly 90% seen only once. The ten largest clones take up roughly a fifth of the sample.

At diagnosis, peripheral blood, uninvolved tumor-adjacent lung and tumor were collected and stored as a combination of fresh-frozen and FFPE material. For TCR repertoire profiling, the blood samples were analyzed as peripheral blood mononuclear cells. As concerns this clone: The antigen this receptor binds is unknown. Per-base quality was not reported, and no clone a single base away is much larger than it.

Study-wide conclusions, independent of this receptor: Because of the exploratory design, TCR variables were selected using unadjusted p-values without false-discovery rate correction. Multi-region tumor sequencing was not performed, so intratumor heterogeneity could not be excluded. Higher blood T cell density associated with longer overall survival, while higher adjacent-lung clonality associated with shorter survival. Uninvolved tumor-adjacent lung showed the highest T cell clonality, higher than tumor, which suggests more focused antigenic responses in the uninvolved tumor-adjacent lung. A median of 57 of the top 100 tumor clones turned up in the paired uninvolved adjacent lung, and some 27 of those clones also ranked among the top 100 of that same adjacent lung.

There are 14 amino acids in the CDR3, from cysteine to phenylalanine inclusive. The only DNA kept is the CDR3, 42 bases in frame from the first base. A distance of 12 bases separates the germline ends of V and J, which lose 1 base and 5 bases respectively. As encoded in the germline V gene (reference sequence), CDR1 is GTSNPN while CDR2 is SVGIG. Source: peripheral blood, taken before any cancer treatment. This receptor chain uses TRBV30 and TRBJ2-1; a weak D assignment points to TRBD1 (6 bases agree). The sequence came from a man between 40 and 70 years old with stage I squamous cell lung carcinoma. The DNA sequence is given as TGTGCCTGGAGTGGTTGGGACATCGACAATGAGCAGTTCTTC. Its protein product is CAWSGWDIDNEQFF.